These 2 T cell receptor beta chains came from one sample sequenced in a study of OX40 agonist ivuxolimab in advanced cancers. Assay used: immunoSEQ multiplex PCR; TCRdb lists only in-frame clones, some missing. The sample has about 39,000 clones; around 90% are singletons. Source: CD4+ or CD8+ T cells sorted from blood, taken in a trial of the OX40 agonist ivuxolimab. The receptors derive from an adult with an advanced solid tumor such as melanoma, head and neck, liver or kidney cancer.

The V gene is TRBV30, the J gene TRBJ2-3, with a tentative D call TRBD2 (6 bases). V lost 3 bases and J 4 bases, leaving 11 bases between the germline ends. CDR1 and CDR2 (germline): GTSNPN, SVGIG (reference sequence). The CDR3 has 13 amino acids. The CDR3 sequence is CAWSPGSADTQYF. In DNA, the CDR3 is TGTGCCTGGAGCCCCGGGAGCGCAGATACGCAGTATTTT.

This chain connects TRBV28 to TRBJ2-7, with TRBD1 matching 9 bases. Germline assignment: CDR1 MDHEN and CDR2 SYDVKM. The length of the CDR3 is 14 residues. V was pared by 5 bases and J by 4 bases, with 6 bases of the junction left unmatched. The CDR3 sequence is CASSRQGGVYEQYF. Here the CDR3 DNA reads TGTGCCAGCAGTCGACAGGGGGGGGTATACGAGCAGTACTTC.